A selection of T cell receptor beta chains follows, all from one sample in a study of radiation and T cells in renal cell carcinoma. Some clones are missing from TCRdb's copy, which holds only in-frame ones; the method was immunoSEQ multiplex PCR. The sample consists of about 150,000 clones, approximately 86% of them appearing once. The sequenced sample was blood, obtained from a patient whose treatment included radiotherapy and nephrectomy. These receptors were taken from a woman aged 45-59 years with renal cell carcinoma. The conserved cysteine and the conserved F or W are not part of the CDR3 here. Each record gives: V gene, J gene, CDR3 protein.

V gene: TRBV18
J gene: TRBJ1-3
CDR3 protein: ASSPRTSGNTIY

V gene: TRBV6-5
J gene: TRBJ1-2
CDR3 protein: ASSWDRDSSYT

V gene: TRBV5-1
J gene: TRBJ2-7
CDR3 protein: ASRPGTGYEQY

V gene: TRBV5-1
J gene: TRBJ2-1
CDR3 protein: ASSPAGGSGSYNEQF

V gene: TRBV10-3
J gene: TRBJ2-2
CDR3 protein: AISESTGLLAGELF

V gene: TRBV10-3
J gene: TRBJ2-2
CDR3 protein: AISESSWSGSGELF

V gene: TRBV20-1
J gene: TRBJ1-1
CDR3 protein: SAQGSEAF

V gene: TRBV4-3
J gene: TRBJ1-1
CDR3 protein: ASSLGGSLNTEAF

V gene: TRBV9
J gene: TRBJ1-2
CDR3 protein: ASSPSFYGYT

V gene: TRBV2
J gene: TRBJ1-2
CDR3 protein: ASSEAMGTEILYGYT

V gene: TRBV28
J gene: TRBJ1-2
CDR3 protein: ASSQGDYGYT

V gene: TRBV2
J gene: TRBJ2-2
CDR3 protein: ASSSTPEEPNTGELF